This T cell receptor beta chain was sequenced during a study of T cells in Graves' hyperthyroidism and ophthalmopathy. Study-wide results and caveats: Most thyroid-expanded clonotypes above 0.001 were also found in blood. A model of 13 V-J features distinguished ophthalmopathy from stable hyperthyroidism.

Researchers took RNA transcripts and amplified the TCR beta CDR3 regions from them. Initially, a first-round RT-PCR of the TCR CDR3 employed the HTBI primer set. In TCRdb, the multiplex PCR reads were re-called with MiXCR into one record per CDR3 protein. The sample lists about 610,000 distinct CDR3 sequences; roughly 50% were seen once. Across 18 months, stable Graves' hyperthyroidism was marked by no progression to ophthalmopathy. Thyroid ultrasound and orbital computed tomography, with clinical symptoms and serum thyroxine and TRAb, informed diagnoses. Concerning this clonotype: Its target is unknown. A junction boundary mismatches the germline segment, possibly from a read error.

This sequence was found in a young woman with Graves' hyperthyroidism. Sequencing was performed on peripheral blood or thyroid tissue (not recorded which).

The CDR3 reads CASSLRSLQSPPEALF. The CDR3 nucleotides are TGCGCCAGCAGCCTTCGGTCCCTTCAAAGCCCTCCTGAAGCTCTCTTT. The genes are TRBV2 and TRBJ1-1; no reliable D call. CDR1 SNHLY and CDR2 FYNNEI come from the germline V gene. This CDR3 comprises 16 residues.